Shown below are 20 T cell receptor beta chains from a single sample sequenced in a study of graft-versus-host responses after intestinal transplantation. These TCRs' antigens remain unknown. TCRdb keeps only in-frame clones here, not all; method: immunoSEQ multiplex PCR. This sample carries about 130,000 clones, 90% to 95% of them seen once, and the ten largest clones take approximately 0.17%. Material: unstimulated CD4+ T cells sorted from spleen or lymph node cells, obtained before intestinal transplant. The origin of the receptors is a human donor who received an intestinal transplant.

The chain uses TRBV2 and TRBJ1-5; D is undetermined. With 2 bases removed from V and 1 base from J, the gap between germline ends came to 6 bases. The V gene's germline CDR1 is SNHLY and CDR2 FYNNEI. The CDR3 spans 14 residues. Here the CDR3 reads CASSELQSNQPQHF. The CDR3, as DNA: TGTGCCAGCAGTGAACTCCAGAGCAATCAGCCCCAGCATTTT.

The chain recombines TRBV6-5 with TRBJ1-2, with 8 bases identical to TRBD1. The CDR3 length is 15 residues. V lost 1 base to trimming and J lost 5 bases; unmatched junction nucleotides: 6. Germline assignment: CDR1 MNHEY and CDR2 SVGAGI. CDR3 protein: CASSYFETGEYGYTF. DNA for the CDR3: TGTGCCAGCAGTTACTTTGAGACAGGGGAATATGGCTACACCTTC.

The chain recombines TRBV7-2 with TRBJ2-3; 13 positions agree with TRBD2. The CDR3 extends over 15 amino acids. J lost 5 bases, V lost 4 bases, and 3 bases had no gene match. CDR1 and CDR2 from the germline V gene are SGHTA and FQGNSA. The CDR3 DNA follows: TGTGCCAGCAGCTCGGGACTAGCGGGAAGAGATACGCAGTATTTT. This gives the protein CASSSGLAGRDTQYF.

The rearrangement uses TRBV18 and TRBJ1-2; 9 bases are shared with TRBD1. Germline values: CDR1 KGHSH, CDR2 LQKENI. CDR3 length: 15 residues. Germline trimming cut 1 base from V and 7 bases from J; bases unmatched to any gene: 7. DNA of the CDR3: TGTGCCAGCTCACCACAGGCGGGACAGGGAGGTGGCTACACCTTC. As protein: CASSPQAGQGGGYTF.

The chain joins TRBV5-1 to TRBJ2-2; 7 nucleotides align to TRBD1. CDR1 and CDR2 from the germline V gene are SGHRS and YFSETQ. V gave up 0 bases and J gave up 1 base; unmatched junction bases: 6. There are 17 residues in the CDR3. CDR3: CASSLGQGFMNTGELFF. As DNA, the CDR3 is TGCGCCAGCAGCTTGGGACAGGGATTCATGAACACCGGGGAGCTGTTTTTT.

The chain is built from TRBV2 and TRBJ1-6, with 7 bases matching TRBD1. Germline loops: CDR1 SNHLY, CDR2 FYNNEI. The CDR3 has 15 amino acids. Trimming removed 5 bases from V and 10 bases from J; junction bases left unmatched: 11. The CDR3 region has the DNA TGTGCCAGCAGTACCCAACAGGGGAGGAACTCACCCCTCCACTTT. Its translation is CASSTQQGRNSPLHF.

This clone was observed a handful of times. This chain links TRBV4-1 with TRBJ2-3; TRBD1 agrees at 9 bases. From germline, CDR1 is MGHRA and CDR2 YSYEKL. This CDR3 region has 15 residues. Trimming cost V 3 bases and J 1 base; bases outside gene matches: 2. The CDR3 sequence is CASSHTGGRTDTQYF. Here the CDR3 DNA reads TGCGCCAGCAGCCATACAGGGGGCCGCACAGATACGCAGTATTTT.

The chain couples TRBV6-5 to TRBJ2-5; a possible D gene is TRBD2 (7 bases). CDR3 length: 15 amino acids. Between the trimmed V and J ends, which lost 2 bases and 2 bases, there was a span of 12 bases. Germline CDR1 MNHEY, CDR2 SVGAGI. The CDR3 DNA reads TGTGCCAGCAGTTACAACGGGGGGCCACAAGAGACCCAGTACTTC. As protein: CASSYNGGPQETQYF.

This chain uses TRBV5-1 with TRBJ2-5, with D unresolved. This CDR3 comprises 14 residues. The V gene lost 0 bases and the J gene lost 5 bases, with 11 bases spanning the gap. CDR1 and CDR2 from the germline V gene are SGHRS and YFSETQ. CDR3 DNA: TGCGCCAGCAGCTTGGACCCTATGCTGGAGACCCAGTACTTC. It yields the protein CASSLDPMLETQYF.

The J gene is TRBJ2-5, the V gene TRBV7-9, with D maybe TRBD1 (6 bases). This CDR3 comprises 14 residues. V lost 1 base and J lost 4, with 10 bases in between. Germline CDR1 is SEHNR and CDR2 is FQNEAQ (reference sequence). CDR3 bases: TGTGCCAGCAGCTTAGACAGGGCCGGAGAGACCCAGTACTTC. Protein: CASSLDRAGETQYF.

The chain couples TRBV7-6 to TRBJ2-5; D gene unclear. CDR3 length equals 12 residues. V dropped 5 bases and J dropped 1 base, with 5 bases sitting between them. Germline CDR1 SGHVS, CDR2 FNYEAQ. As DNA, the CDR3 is TGTGCCAGCAGCCAGATCCAAGAGACCCAGTACTTC. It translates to CASSQIQETQYF.

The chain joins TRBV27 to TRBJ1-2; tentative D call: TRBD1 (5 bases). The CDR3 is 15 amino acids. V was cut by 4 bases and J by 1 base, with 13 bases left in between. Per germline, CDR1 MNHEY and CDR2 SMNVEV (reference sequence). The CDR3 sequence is CASSSPGRGNYGYTF. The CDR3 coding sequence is TGTGCCAGCAGTTCCCCGGGGCGGGGTAACTATGGCTACACCTTC.

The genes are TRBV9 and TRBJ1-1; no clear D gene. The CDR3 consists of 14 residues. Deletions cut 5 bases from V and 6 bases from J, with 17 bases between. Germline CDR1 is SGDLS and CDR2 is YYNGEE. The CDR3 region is CASSATFRGSEAFF. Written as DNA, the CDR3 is TGTGCCAGCAGTGCCACGTTCAGAGGGTCTGAAGCTTTCTTT.

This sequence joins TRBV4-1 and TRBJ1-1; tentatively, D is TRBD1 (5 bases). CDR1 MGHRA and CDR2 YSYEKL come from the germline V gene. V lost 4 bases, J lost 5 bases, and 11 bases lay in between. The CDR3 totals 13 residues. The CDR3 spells CASSPTRGTEAFF. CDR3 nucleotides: TGCGCCAGCAGCCCCACAAGGGGAACTGAAGCTTTCTTT.

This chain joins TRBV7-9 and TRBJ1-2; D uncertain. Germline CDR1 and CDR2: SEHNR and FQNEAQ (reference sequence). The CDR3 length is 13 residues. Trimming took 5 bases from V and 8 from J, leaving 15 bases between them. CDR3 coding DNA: TGTGCCAGCAGCCCGCGGTGGGGTTGGGGCTACACCTTC. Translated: CASSPRWGWGYTF.

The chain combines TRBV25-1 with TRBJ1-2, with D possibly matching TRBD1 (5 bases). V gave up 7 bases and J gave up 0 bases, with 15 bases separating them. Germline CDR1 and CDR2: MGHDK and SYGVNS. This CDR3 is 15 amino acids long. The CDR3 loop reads CASNRPPGTNYGYTF. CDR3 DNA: TGTGCCAGCAATCGCCCACCAGGGACTAACTATGGCTACACCTTC.

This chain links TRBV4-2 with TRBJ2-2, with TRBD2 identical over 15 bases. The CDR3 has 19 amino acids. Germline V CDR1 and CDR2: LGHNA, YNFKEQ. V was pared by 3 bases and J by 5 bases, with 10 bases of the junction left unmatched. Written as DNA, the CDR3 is TGTGCCAGCAGCCAGTTTGGGACTAGCGGGGGGCATCGGACCGGGGAGCTGTTTTTT. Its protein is CASSQFGTSGGHRTGELFF.

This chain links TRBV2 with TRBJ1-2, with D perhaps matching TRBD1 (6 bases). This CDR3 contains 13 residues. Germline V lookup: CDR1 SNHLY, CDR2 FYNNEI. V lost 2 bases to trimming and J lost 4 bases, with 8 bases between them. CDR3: CASSERQVYGYTF. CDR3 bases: TGTGCCAGCAGTGAACGACAGGTCTATGGCTACACCTTC.

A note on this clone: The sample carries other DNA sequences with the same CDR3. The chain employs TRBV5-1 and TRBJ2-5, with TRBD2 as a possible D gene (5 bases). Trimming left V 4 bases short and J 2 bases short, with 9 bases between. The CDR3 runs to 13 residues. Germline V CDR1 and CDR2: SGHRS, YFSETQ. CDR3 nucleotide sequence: TGCGCCAGCAGCCCCGGGGTTCAAGAGACCCAGTACTTC. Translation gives CASSPGVQETQYF.

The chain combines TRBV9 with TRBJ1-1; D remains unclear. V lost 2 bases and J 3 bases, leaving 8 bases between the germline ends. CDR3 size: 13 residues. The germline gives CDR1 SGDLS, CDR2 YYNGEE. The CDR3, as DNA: TGTGCCAGCAGCGTTAGGGCATACACTGAAGCTTTCTTT. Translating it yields CASSVRAYTEAFF. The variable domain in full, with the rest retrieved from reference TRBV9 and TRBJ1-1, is DSGVTQTPKHLITATGQRVTLRCSPRSGDLSVYWYQQSLDQGLQFLIQYYNGEERAKGNILERFSAQQFPDLHSELNLSSLELGDSALYFCASSVRAYTEAFFGQGTRLTVV.